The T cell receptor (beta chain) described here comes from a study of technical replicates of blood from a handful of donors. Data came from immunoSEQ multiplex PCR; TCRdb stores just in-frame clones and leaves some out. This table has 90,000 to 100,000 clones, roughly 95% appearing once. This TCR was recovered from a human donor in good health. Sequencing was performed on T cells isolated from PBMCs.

CDR3 residues: CASSLDSVSSYEQYF. DNA of the CDR3: TGTGCCAGCAGCTTAGATAGTGTTTCCTCCTACGAGCAGTACTTC. V usage is TRBV11-3 and J usage is TRBJ2-7, with D unresolved. Trimming cost V 0 bases and J 0 bases, with 9 bases left between them. Germline V gene data show CDR1 as SGHNT and CDR2 as YENEEA. The CDR3 has 15 residues. Drawing the rest from reference TRBV11-3 and TRBJ2-7, the complete variable domain is EAGVVQSPRYKIIEKKQPVAFWCNPISGHNTLYWYLQNLGQGPELLIRYENEEAVDDSQLPKDRFSAERLKGVDSTLKIQPAELGDSAVYLCASSLDSVSSYEQYFGPGTRLTVT.